What follows is one TCR beta chain and its context. Authors' data handling: Amplifying reference gene primers gave estimates of nucleated cell counts. Sequenced by immunoSEQ multiplex PCR; TCRdb stores in-frame clones only, minus some. For V, J and clone size, that table is used; D and trimming come from the DNA. The repertoire holds 80,000 to 100,000 clones, 81% seen once, with 4.4% in the top ten. The sample belongs to a study of blood T cell repertoires in COVID-19. Study background: Samples taken during acute and convalescent COVID-19 were collected in the United States, Italy and Spain. PBMCs, B-cell-depleted T cells, or T cells were the source of the cDNA or gDNA that made up the material.

Sequencing used peripheral blood. The source of this sequence is a man in his sixties with acute or convalescent COVID-19.

CDR3 sequence reads: CATTNRGELFF. CDR3 DNA sequence: TGTGCCACCACAAACAGGGGGGAACTGTTTTTT. V usage is TRBV6-5 and J usage is TRBJ1-4; 8 positions match TRBD1. The CDR3 has 11 amino acids. Losses at the gene ends were 10 bases for V and 12 bases for J; bases not matched to a gene: 7. CDR1 is MNHEY, CDR2 SVGAGI, per germline.